The entry below describes one T cell receptor beta chain. As yet, its antigen is unknown. How the authors handled the data: ImmunoSEQ output held junction-only sequences without quality scores, so filtering differed. The method was immunoSEQ multiplex PCR; TCRdb's version includes in-frame clones alone and lacks a portion of them. V, J and clone size were drawn from that table, and D and trimming were deduced from the DNA. The sample yields about 2.4 million clones, about 92% seen once. In the CD4+ fraction, cells were divided into CD45RA+ naive and CD45RA-negative memory subsets. This entry is derived from a study of shared clonotypes between healthy human individuals. Study observations and caveats: Generation probabilities were higher for clonotypes shared across all four sorted-subset donors than for unshared ones. The naive CD4 repertoires of a handful of donors were compared, and roughly 5.1% of clonotypes were shared.

CDR3 length: 14 residues. Germline lookup yields CDR1 LNHDA and CDR2 SQIVND (reference sequence). Sequencing was carried out using naive CD4+ T cells sorted from blood. Subset in this sample: CD45RA+ positively selected. The clonotype comes from a man aged 18-30 years in good health. This chain links TRBV19 with TRBJ2-5, with TRBD1 identical over 8 bases. The DNA end lines up better with TRBJ2-7; the J call may be wrong. CDR3 sequence: CASSILDRVNEQYF. In DNA, the CDR3 is TGTGCCAGTAGTATACTGGACAGGGTCAACGAGCAGTACTTC.